These 14 T cell receptor beta chains were sequenced from one sample in a study of blood T cells in healthy people across ages. For the second PCR, which ran for roughly 7 to 11 cycles, a sample-barcoded 5' primer and a J-beta primer mix were used. From the 5' RACE reads, TCRdb called clonotypes with MiXCR, one entry per CDR3 protein. This sample yields some 890,000 distinct CDR3 sequences, of which 25% to 35% are seen a single time; roughly 10% belongs to the top ten. These data are also associated with another study on T cells of mothers and their children.

The sample taken for sequencing was blood. The source of these receptors is a woman aged 40 to 50 in good health.

The chain is built from TRBV28 and TRBJ2-7; 8 bases are shared with TRBD1. Germline V gene sequence: CDR1 MDHEN, CDR2 SYDVKM. V lost 7 bases, J lost 7 bases, and 9 bases stayed unmatched. CDR3 length equals 13 residues. This chain's CDR3 is CASTPDRAREQYF. CDR3 bases: TGTGCCAGCACCCCGGACAGGGCCCGGGAGCAGTACTTC.

The V gene is TRBV3-1, the J gene TRBJ2-1, with 7 bases fitting TRBD2. The J call is doubtful: the DNA matches TRBJ2-7 better. The CDR3 is 15 amino acids. Looked up from germline, CDR1 is LGHDT and CDR2 is YNNKEL (reference sequence). The CDR3: CASSQVAGVYNEQYF. The CDR3 nucleotides are TGTGCCAGCAGCCAAGTGGCGGGGGTCTACAATGAGCAGTACTTC.

The chain couples TRBV14 to TRBJ2-1; TRBD2 matches 10 bases. Losses at the gene ends were 0 bases for V and 9 bases for J; bases not matched to a gene: 5. This CDR3 is built from 15 residues. The germline V gene encodes CDR1 SGHDN and CDR2 FVKESK. The CDR3 coding sequence is TGTGCCAGCAGCCAAGAGCTAGCGGGAGCAAGTGAGCAGTTCTTC. It specifies CASSQELAGASEQFF.

This clonotype was picked up a small number of times. The gene calls are TRBV7-2 and TRBJ1-1; D remains unclear. V gave up 3 bases and J gave up 3 bases, with 8 bases separating them. Germline V gene data show CDR1 as SGHTA and CDR2 as FQGNSA. This CDR3 has 13 amino acids. The CDR3 spells CASSFNQDTEAFF. The CDR3 DNA is TGTGCCAGCAGCTTTAACCAGGACACTGAAGCTTTCTTT. Together with reference TRBV7-2 and TRBJ1-1, the CDR3 gives the full variable domain: GAGVSQSPSNKVTEKGKDVELRCDPISGHTALYWYRQSLGQGLEFLIYFQGNSAPDKSGLPSDRFSAERTGGSVSTLTIQRTQQEDSAVYLCASSFNQDTEAFFGQGTRLTVV.

This clonotype was seen more than once but under ten times. The V call is TRBV29-1, the J call TRBJ2-3; 10 bases align to TRBD2. V was clipped by 6 bases and J by 0 bases; unmatched bases: 12. The CDR3 is made up of 17 amino acids. The V gene's germline CDR1 is SQVTM and CDR2 ANQGSEA. Here the CDR3 reads CSVALGAGGPSTDTQYF. CDR3 DNA sequence: TGCAGCGTCGCCCTCGGAGCGGGGGGGCCTAGCACAGATACGCAGTATTTT.

The V call is TRBV28, the J call TRBJ2-2; 15 bases fit TRBD2. Trimming removed 4 bases from V and 5 bases from J; junction bases left unmatched: 8. The CDR3 runs to 18 residues. Germline V CDR1 and CDR2: MDHEN, SYDVKM. CDR3 nucleotide sequence: TGTGCCAGCAGTTCCCCGGGACTAGCGGGGGGTCGGACCGGGGAGCTGTTTTTT. As protein: CASSSPGLAGGRTGELFF.

This rearrangement joins TRBV7-9 to TRBJ1-1, with TRBD1 as a possible D gene (5 bases). The V end was cut by 5 bases, the J end by 0 bases, with 16 bases between. This CDR3 has 16 amino acids. From germline, CDR1 is SEHNR and CDR2 FQNEAQ (reference sequence). The CDR3, as DNA: TGTGCCAGCAGCCGTCCGGGACGGCTATTGAACACTGAAGCTTTCTTT. Protein: CASSRPGRLLNTEAFF.

This clonotype was picked up many times. The chain joins TRBV7-2 to TRBJ2-1; D unresolved. CDR1 SGHTA and CDR2 FQGNSA come from the germline V gene. The CDR3 is made up of 12 amino acids. V shed 1 base and J shed 15 bases, with 13 bases lying between them. This CDR3 is CASSLELPLGFF. For the CDR3, the DNA is TGTGCCAGCAGCTTAGAACTTCCCCTAGGGTTCTTC.

The table lists this clonotype with many counts. The chain carries TRBV7-9 and TRBJ2-1; TRBD2 might be the D (6 bases). Germline V gene data show CDR1 as SEHNR and CDR2 as FQNEAQ (reference sequence). V was pared by 5 bases and J by 14 bases, with 13 bases between. The CDR3 contains 11 residues. The CDR3 loop is CASSRSREEFF. In DNA, the CDR3 is TGTGCCAGCAGCCGGAGCAGGGAGGAGTTCTTC.

The chain links TRBV5-1 to TRBJ1-1; TRBD1 might be the D (6 bases). Looked up from germline, CDR1 is SGHRS and CDR2 is YFSETQ. V gave up 6 bases and J gave up 1 base, with 22 bases separating them. The CDR3 consists of 17 residues. The CDR3 spells CASMRTGRVGTNTEAFF. The CDR3 DNA sequence: TGCGCCAGCATGCGCACAGGGCGGGTCGGGACGAACACTGAAGCTTTCTTT.

This clonotype showed up just a few times. J is TRBJ2-5 and V is TRBV19, with a weak D call TRBD1 (5 bases). The CDR3 length is 15 residues. Germline values: CDR1 LNHDA, CDR2 SQIVND (reference sequence). V was pared by 1 base and J by 4 bases, with 13 bases between. CDR3 residues: CASSIGGRWAETQYF. The CDR3 bases are TGTGCCAGTAGTATAGGGGGCAGGTGGGCAGAGACCCAGTACTTC.

To note about this clonotype: A read error is likely, as this CDR3 ends without the conserved phenylalanine or tryptophan. This chain's CDR3 is CSVLDPDTEAFV. CDR3 bases: TGCAGCGTACTCGACCCGGACACTGAAGCTTTCGTT. The chain links TRBV29-1 to TRBJ1-1; D is unresolved. The CDR3 spans 12 residues. Germline V gives CDR1 SQVTM, CDR2 ANQGSEA. Trimming left V 6 bases short and J 3 bases short, with 11 bases between.

The genes are TRBV27 and TRBJ1-5, with TRBD1 matching 7 bases. The CDR3 has 16 residues. Germline V gives CDR1 MNHEY, CDR2 SMNVEV (reference sequence). The trim removed 5 bases at V and 1 base at J, leaving 8 bases unmatched. The CDR3 protein is CASSPLYRGSNQPQHF. The CDR3 DNA reads as TGTGCCAGCAGTCCTCTTTACAGGGGAAGCAATCAGCCCCAGCATTTT.

At least ten counts were recorded for this clonotype. The genes are TRBV24-1 and TRBJ2-3; D not certain. The CDR3 loop spans 11 amino acids. The V end lost 5 bases, the J end lost 2 bases, and 1 base lay between the germline ends. In germline, CDR1 is KGHDR, CDR2 SFDVKD. The CDR3 protein is CATSVTDTQYF. CDR3 DNA: TGTGCCACCAGTGTCACAGATACGCAGTATTTT.